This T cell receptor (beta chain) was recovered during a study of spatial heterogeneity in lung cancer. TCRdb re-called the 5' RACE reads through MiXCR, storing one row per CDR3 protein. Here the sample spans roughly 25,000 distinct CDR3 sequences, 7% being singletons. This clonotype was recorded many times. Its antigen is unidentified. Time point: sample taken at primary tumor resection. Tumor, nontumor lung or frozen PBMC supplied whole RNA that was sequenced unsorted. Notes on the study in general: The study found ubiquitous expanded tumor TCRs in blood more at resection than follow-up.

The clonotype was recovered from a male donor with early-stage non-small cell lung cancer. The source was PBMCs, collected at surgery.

The DNA of the CDR3 is TGTGCCAGCAGCTTAAGCTCAGGAAGGGGTTTGGACATTCAGTACTTC. It translates to CASSLSSGRGLDIQYF. The chain is built from TRBV11-2 and TRBJ2-4; maybe TRBD1 (5 bases). V was shortened by 2 bases and J by 8 bases, with 19 bases between the two germline ends. The CDR3 has 16 amino acids. CDR1 is SGHAT and CDR2 is FQNNGV in the germline V gene.